This entry lists 4 T cell receptor beta chains sequenced from one sample in a study of identifying expanded T cells in peripheral blood. Assay used: immunoSEQ multiplex PCR; TCRdb lists only in-frame clones, some missing. The data contain tens of thousands of clones, 65% to 85% of them seen just once; the ten biggest clones take up roughly a fifth. The source material was blood. The receptors stem from a person aged 18-70 years in good health.

This sequence joins TRBV10-2 and TRBJ2-1; D call uncertain. Germline assignment: CDR1 WSHSY and CDR2 SAAADI. V lost 2 bases and J lost 9, with 5 bases in between. The CDR3 covers 11 residues. The CDR3: CASSERSEQFF. For the CDR3, the DNA is TGCGCCAGCAGTGAGCGAAGTGAGCAGTTCTTC.

The CDR3 is CASTEQGFEAFF. For the CDR3, the DNA is TGTGCCAGCACGGAACAGGGTTTTGAAGCTTTCTTT. The gene calls are TRBV28 and TRBJ1-1; tentatively, D is TRBD1 (6 bases). The CDR3 has 12 amino acids. Germline loops: CDR1 MDHEN, CDR2 SYDVKM. V lost 7 bases, J lost 7 bases, and 13 bases lay in between.

The CDR3 DNA follows: TGCGCCAGCAGTTCTCGGGGTGATTCCTACAATGAGCAGTTCTTC. This gives the protein CASSSRGDSYNEQFF. This sequence joins TRBV5-1 and TRBJ2-1, with D possibly TRBD2 on 5 matching bases. Germline V gene data show CDR1 as SGHRS and CDR2 as YFSETQ. Trimming removed 5 bases from V and 1 base from J, with 13 bases in between. CDR3 size: 15 residues.

This clone was counted a single time. The chain joins TRBV7-2 to TRBJ2-5; D might be TRBD1 (6 bases). The germline CDR1 and CDR2 sequences are SGHTA and FQGNSA. This CDR3 comprises 13 residues. The V end lost 6 bases, the J end lost 5 bases, and 13 bases lay between the germline ends. The CDR3 coding sequence is TGTGCCAGCAGTAAAAGGGGGTGGGAGACCCAGTACTTC. Amino acids: CASSKRGWETQYF. Variable domain in full (rest from reference TRBV7-2 and TRBJ2-5): GAGVSQSPSNKVTEKGKDVELRCDPISGHTALYWYRQSLGQGLEFLIYFQGNSAPDKSGLPSDRFSAERTGGSVSTLTIQRTQQEDSAVYLCASSKRGWETQYFGPGTRLLVL.